The clone carrying this T cell receptor (beta chain) was counted between two and nine times. As yet, its antigen is unknown. This sample is drawn from a study of early T cells in non-severe SARS-CoV-2 infection. Looking at the study overall: Chains from this unsorted whole-blood bulk RNA could not be paired.

Study results and caveats: Missing private and CD4 specificities, VDJdb matching favored anti-spike CD8 responses.

CDR3 length: 13 amino acids. V was shortened by 8 bases and J by 0 bases, with 8 bases between the two germline ends. Germline CDR1 reads LNHDA; CDR2 reads SQIVND (reference sequence). Individual cDNA molecules each received unique molecular identifiers attached to them. Via MiXCR, TCRdb re-called the 5' RACE reads, giving one row per CDR3 protein. This sample has 95,000 to 120,000 distinct CDR3 sequences, with around an eighth found just once. The specimen sequenced was whole blood. This TCR derives from an adult who was a healthcare worker with PCR-confirmed SARS-CoV-2 infection or an uninfected control (not recorded which). V and J are TRBV19 and TRBJ1-3; D may be TRBD1 (5 bases). The CDR3 sequence: CASRQLSGNTIYF. CDR3 coding DNA: TGTGCCAGTCGACAGCTCTCTGGAAACACCATATATTTT.